One sample yielded the 9 T cell receptor beta chains listed below, sequenced in a study of shared clonotypes between healthy human individuals. CD45RO-negative CD8 cells positively selected for CCR7 made up the naive population, which excluded terminally differentiated effector memory CD45RA+ cells. TCRdb keeps only in-frame clones here, not all; method: immunoSEQ multiplex PCR. The table includes hundreds of thousands of clones, 98% detected once. Sample: naive CD8+ T cells sorted from blood. The receptors come from a man under 40 in good health.

The chain combines TRBV7-2 with TRBJ1-2, with 8 bases matching TRBD1. CDR3 size: 15 residues. Trimming took 5 bases from V and 1 from J; bases not matched to a gene: 6. Germline V gene sequence: CDR1 SGHTA, CDR2 FQGNSA. This chain's CDR3 is CASSRQDRVNYGYTF. The DNA of the CDR3 is TGTGCCAGCAGCCGTCAGGACAGGGTTAACTATGGCTACACCTTC.

V gene TRBV18 combines with J gene TRBJ2-1; tentatively, D is TRBD2 (5 bases). The V end was cut by 0 bases, the J end by 4 bases, with 16 bases between. Germline V gene data show CDR1 as KGHSH and CDR2 as LQKENI. The CDR3 sequence is 17 residues long. The CDR3 DNA reads as TGTGCCAGCTCACCACCGGTTAGCGACCTATTATACAATGAGCAGTTCTTC. Translated, it gives CASSPPVSDLLYNEQFF.

The V call is TRBV29-1, the J call TRBJ2-1, with D perhaps TRBD1 (7 bases). The germline V and J ends were trimmed by 1 base and 2 bases, with 21 bases remaining between them. Germline V gene sequence: CDR1 SQVTM, CDR2 ANQGSEA. The CDR3 runs 18 residues. The CDR3 loop reads CSVEGARGSSGPYNEQFF. CDR3 DNA: TGCAGCGTTGAAGGGGCCAGGGGGTCGAGCGGGCCCTACAATGAGCAGTTCTTC.

The chain carries TRBV28 and TRBJ2-7; 7 bases line up with TRBD1. The CDR3 sequence is 13 residues long. The V and J ends lost 6 bases and 3 bases, in that order; junction bases with no gene match: 5. CDR1 MDHEN and CDR2 SYDVKM come from the germline V gene. The CDR3 DNA sequence: TGTGCCAGCAGACCACAGGGGAACTACGAGCAGTACTTC. Translated, it gives CASRPQGNYEQYF.

J is TRBJ2-1 and V is TRBV7-9; 8 nucleotides line up with TRBD2. From germline, CDR1 is SEHNR and CDR2 FQNEAQ (reference sequence). The V segment lost 1 base and the J segment 5 bases; nucleotides outside the gene matches: 4. CDR3 length equals 15 residues. The CDR3 sequence is CASSLVGRAHNEQFF. CDR3 DNA sequence: TGTGCCAGCAGCTTAGTCGGGAGGGCCCACAATGAGCAGTTCTTC.

The gene calls are TRBV6-5 and TRBJ1-1; D uncertain. This CDR3 region has 14 residues. V gave up 5 bases and J gave up 2 bases, with 12 bases separating them. Germline lookup yields CDR1 MNHEY and CDR2 SVGAGI. The CDR3 bases are TGTGCCAGCAGTCTCCTGGGGTTCAACACTGAAGCTTTCTTT. Translating it yields CASSLLGFNTEAFF.

This chain's CDR3 is CASSPVTGYNEQFF. The CDR3 region has the DNA TGCGCCAGCAGCCCAGTAACGGGCTACAATGAGCAGTTCTTC. V usage is TRBV4-1 and J usage is TRBJ2-1; D is unresolved. Trimming removed 4 bases at V and 3 bases at J, with 10 bases between. Germline CDR1 is MGHRA and CDR2 is YSYEKL. The CDR3 is 14 amino acids.

The gene calls are TRBV27 and TRBJ2-1, with 10 bases that match TRBD2. The trim removed 6 bases at V and 8 bases at J, leaving 7 bases unmatched. Germline CDR1 is MNHEY and CDR2 is SMNVEV (reference sequence). The CDR3 has 14 amino acids. The CDR3 DNA reads TGTGCCAGCAGCCTAGCGGGAGATTTGGATGAGCAGTTCTTC. Translating it yields CASSLAGDLDEQFF.

The V call is TRBV6-5, the J call TRBJ2-1; D not certain. CDR3 length equals 13 residues. CDR1 is MNHEY and CDR2 is SVGAGI in the germline V gene. V lost 0 bases, J lost 9 bases, and 9 bases lay in between. The CDR3 nucleotides are TGTGCCAGCAGTTACTCGATCCGCACTGAGCAGTTCTTC. It is translated as CASSYSIRTEQFF.